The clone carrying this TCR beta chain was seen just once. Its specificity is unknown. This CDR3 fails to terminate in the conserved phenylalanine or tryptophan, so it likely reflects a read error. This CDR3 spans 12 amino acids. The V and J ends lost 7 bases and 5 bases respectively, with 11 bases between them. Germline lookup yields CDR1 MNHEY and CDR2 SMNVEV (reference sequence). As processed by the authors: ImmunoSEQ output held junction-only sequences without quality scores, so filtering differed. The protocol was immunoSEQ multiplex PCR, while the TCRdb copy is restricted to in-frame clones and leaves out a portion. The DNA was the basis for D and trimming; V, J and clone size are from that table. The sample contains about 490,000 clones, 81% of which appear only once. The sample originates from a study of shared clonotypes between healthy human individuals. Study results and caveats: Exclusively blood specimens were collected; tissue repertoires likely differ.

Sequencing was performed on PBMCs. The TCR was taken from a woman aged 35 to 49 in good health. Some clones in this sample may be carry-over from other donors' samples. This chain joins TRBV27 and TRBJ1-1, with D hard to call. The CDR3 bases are TGTGCCAGCATCAGGTCGGGGACTGAAGCTTTCTAT. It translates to CASIRSGTEAFY.